This T cell receptor (beta chain) was retrieved from a study of T cell responses to AZD1222 COVID-19 vaccine. Here immunoSEQ multiplex PCR was the method, and the copy in TCRdb shows in-frame clones only, minus some. This sample carries 100,000 to 150,000 clones, 90% to 95% of them seen once, and the ten largest clones take roughly 7.2%. Turning to this clone: Its antigen remains unidentified.

Unmatched junction bases numbered 14, after V lost 7 bases and J lost 5 bases. The CDR3 extends over 16 amino acids. CDR1 is ENHRY, CDR2 SYGVKD, per germline. Study outcomes and limitations: Recipients of two AZD1222 doses showed rising Spike-specific TCR breadth and depth. Nearly half of the spike-specific TCRs reportedly recognize variant regions that carry no mutations. At baseline, seropositivity was found in only a handful of AZD1222 recipients.

This material consisted of peripheral blood, taken on day 0 of AZD1222 vaccination. The sequence was obtained from an adult in good health. This chain joins TRBV10-3 and TRBJ2-1, with 7 nucleotides matching TRBD2. In DNA form, the CDR3 reads TGTGCCATCATGGTCTTTGGCGGGAGATCCAACAATGAGCAGTTCTTC. This encodes CAIMVFGGRSNNEQFF.